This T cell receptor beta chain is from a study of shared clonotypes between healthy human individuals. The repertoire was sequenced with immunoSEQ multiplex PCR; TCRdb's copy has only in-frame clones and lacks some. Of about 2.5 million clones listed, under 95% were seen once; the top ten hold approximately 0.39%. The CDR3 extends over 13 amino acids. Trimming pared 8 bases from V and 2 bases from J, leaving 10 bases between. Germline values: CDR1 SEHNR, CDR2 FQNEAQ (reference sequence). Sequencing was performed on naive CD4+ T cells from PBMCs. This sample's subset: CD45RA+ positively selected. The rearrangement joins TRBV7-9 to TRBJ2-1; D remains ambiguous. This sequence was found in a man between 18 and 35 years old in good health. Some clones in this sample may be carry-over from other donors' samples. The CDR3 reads CASCPGAYNEQFF. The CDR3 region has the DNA TGTGCCAGCTGCCCGGGCGCCTACAATGAGCAGTTCTTC.